The entry below gives a single T cell receptor (beta chain) sequence along with its context. What it binds is unknown. These data are taken from a study of vaccination and CD4 T cells after COVID-19. Sequenced with the Oncomine TCR Beta short-read assay was DNA taken from cultured CD4+ T cells. TCRdb independently ran MiXCR on the PCR reads; one entry per CDR3 protein. The sample lists approximately 7,100 distinct CDR3 sequences; about 41% were seen once. Treatment described: roughly 11-day PBMC culture with coronavirus spike peptide pools or control peptides (ViraFEST assay). Investigators obtained the unexposed donor's CD4+ T cells before the COVID-19 pandemic (2011-2018). This receptor was obtained from a human donor in good health. The sequencing input was CD4+ T cells from blood, cultured in vitro.

CDR3 sequence reads: CSASYMNTEAFF. Here the CDR3 DNA reads TGCAGTGCTAGTTATATGAACACTGAAGCTTTCTTT. The chain uses TRBV20-1 and TRBJ1-1; D ambiguous. Trimming removed 3 bases at V and 0 bases at J, with 5 bases between. Per the germline V gene, CDR1 is DFQATT and CDR2 is SNEGSKA (reference sequence). The length of the CDR3 is 12 residues.